This T cell receptor (beta chain) comes out of a study of T-cell reconstitution after alpha-beta-depleted transplantation in children. As it was prepared, the TCRbeta library received unique molecular identifiers. TCRdb reprocessed the PCR reads with MiXCR, giving one entry per CDR3 protein. The table lists some 400,000 distinct CDR3 sequences, roughly 22% of them singletons. The CDR3 contains 14 residues. V was clipped by 6 bases and J by 7 bases; unmatched bases: 4. CDR1 and CDR2 from the germline V gene are MNHNS and SASEGT. The starting material was PBMCs from the stem cell graft donor, obtained from the stem cell graft. The rearrangement joins TRBV6-1 to TRBJ2-5; TRBD2 matches at 14 bases. The sequence derives from a human donor who donated a stem cell graft to a child with acute myeloid leukemia. CDR3 sequence reads: CASRTSGRAWTQYF. Written as DNA, the CDR3 is TGTGCCAGCAGGACTAGCGGGAGGGCCTGGACCCAGTACTTC.